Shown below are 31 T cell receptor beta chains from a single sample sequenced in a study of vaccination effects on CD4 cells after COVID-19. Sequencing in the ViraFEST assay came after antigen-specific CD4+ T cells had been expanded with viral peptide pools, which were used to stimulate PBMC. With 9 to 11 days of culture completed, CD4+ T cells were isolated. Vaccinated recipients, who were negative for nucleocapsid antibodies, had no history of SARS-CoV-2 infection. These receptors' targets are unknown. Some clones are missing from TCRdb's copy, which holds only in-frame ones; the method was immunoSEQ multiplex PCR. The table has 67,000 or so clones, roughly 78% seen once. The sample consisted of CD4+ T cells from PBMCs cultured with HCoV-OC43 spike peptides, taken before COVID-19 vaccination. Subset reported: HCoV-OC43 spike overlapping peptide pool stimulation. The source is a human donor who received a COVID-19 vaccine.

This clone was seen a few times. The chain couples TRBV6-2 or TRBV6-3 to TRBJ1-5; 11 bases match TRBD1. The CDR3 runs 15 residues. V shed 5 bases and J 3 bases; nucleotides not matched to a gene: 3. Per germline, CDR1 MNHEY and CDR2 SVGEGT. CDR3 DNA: TGTGCCAGCAGTCGGACAGGGGGCACCAATCAGCCCCAGCATTTT. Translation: CASSRTGGTNQPQHF.

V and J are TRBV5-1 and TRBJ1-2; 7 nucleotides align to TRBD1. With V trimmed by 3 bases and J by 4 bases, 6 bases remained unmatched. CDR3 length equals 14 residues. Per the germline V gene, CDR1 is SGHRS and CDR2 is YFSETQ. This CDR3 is CASSSRDSSYGYTF. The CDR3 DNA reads TGCGCCAGCAGCTCCCGGGACAGCAGCTATGGCTACACCTTC.

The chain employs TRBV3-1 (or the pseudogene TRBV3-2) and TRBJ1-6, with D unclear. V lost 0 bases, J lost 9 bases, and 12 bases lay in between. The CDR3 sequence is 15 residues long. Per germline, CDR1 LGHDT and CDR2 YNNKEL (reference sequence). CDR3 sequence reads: CASSQDWTRLSPLHF. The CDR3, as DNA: TGTGCCAGCAGCCAAGATTGGACCCGACTTTCACCCCTCCACTTT.

DNA for the CDR3: TGTGCCACCAGTGATCTGAGAGGGGGCTTCTCCTACAATGAGCAGTTCTTC. This sequence encodes CATSDLRGGFSYNEQFF. The gene calls are TRBV24-1 and TRBJ2-1; 7 bases are shared with TRBD1. CDR1 KGHDR and CDR2 SFDVKD come from the germline V gene. This CDR3 contains 17 residues. Unmatched junction bases numbered 7, after V lost 3 bases and J lost 0 bases.

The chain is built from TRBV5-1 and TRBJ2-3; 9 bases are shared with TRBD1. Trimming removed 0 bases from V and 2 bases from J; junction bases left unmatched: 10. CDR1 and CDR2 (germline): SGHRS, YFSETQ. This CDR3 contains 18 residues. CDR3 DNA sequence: TGCGCCAGCAGCTTGGCGGGAGTAAGGGACAGGGTCACAGATACGCAGTATTTT. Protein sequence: CASSLAGVRDRVTDTQYF.

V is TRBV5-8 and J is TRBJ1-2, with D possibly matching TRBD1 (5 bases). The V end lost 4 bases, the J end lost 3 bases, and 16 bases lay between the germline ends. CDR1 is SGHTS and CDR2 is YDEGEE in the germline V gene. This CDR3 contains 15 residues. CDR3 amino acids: CASSRWDGSHYGYTF. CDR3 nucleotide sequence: TGTGCCAGCAGCAGGTGGGACGGCTCCCACTATGGCTACACCTTC.

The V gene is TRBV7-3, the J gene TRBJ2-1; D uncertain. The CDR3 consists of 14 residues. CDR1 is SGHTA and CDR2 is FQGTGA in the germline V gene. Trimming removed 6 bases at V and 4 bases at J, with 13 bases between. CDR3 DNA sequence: TGTGCCAGCAGTCAAACCCCTGGATACAATGAGCAGTTCTTC. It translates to CASSQTPGYNEQFF.

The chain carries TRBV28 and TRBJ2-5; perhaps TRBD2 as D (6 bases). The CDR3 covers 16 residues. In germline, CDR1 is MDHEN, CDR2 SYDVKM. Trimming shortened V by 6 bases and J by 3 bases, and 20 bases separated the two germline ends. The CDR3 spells CASRRSLGGGEETQYF. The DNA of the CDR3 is TGTGCCAGCAGAAGATCCCTGGGGGGTGGCGAAGAGACCCAGTACTTC. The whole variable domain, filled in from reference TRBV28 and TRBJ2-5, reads DVKVTQSSRYLVKRTGEKVFLECVQDMDHENMFWYRQDPGLGLRLIYFSYDVKMKEKGDIPEGYSVSREKKERFSLILESASTNQTSMYLCASRRSLGGGEETQYFGPGTRLLVL.

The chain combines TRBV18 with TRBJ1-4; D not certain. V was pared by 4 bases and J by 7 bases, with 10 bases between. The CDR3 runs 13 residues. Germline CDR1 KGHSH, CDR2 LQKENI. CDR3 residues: CASSQGSGEKLFF. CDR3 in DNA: TGTGCCAGCTCACAAGGGTCGGGTGAAAAACTGTTTTTT.

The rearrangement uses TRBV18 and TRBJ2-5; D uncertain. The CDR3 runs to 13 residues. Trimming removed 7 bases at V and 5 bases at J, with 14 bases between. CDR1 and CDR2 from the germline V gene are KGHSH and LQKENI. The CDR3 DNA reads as TGTGCCAGCTTATCGAGTATGGCGGAGACCCAGTACTTC. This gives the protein CASLSSMAETQYF. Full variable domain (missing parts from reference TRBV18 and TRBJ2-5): NAGVMQNPRHLVRRRGQEARLRCSPMKGHSHVYWYRQLPEEGLKFMVYLQKENIIDESGMPKERFSAEFPKEGPSILRIQQVVRGDSAAYFCASLSSMAETQYFGPGTRLLVL.

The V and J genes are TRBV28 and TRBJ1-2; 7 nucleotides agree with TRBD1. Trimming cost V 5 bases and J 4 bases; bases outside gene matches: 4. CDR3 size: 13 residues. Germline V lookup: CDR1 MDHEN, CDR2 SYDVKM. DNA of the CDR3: TGTGCCAGCAGTGTGGGACAGCTCTATGGCTACACCTTC. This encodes CASSVGQLYGYTF.

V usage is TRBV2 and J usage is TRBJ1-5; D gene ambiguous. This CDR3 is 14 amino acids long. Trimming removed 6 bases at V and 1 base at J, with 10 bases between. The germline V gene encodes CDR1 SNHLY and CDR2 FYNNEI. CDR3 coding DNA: TGTGCCAGCAGCGCTGACACCAGCAATCAGCCCCAGCATTTT. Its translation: CASSADTSNQPQHF.

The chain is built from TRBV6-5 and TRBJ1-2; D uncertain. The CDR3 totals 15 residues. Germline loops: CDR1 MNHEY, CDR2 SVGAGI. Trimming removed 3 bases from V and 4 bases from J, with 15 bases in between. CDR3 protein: CASSYGLNGPYGYTF. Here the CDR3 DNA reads TGTGCCAGCAGTTATGGGCTAAACGGCCCCTATGGCTACACCTTC.

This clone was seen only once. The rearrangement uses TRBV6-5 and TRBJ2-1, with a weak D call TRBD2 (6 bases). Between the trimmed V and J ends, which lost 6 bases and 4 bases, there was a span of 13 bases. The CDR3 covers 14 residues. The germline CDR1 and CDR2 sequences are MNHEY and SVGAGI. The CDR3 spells CASSRPSVYNEQFF. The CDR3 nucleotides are TGTGCCAGCAGCCGCCCTAGCGTGTACAATGAGCAGTTCTTC.

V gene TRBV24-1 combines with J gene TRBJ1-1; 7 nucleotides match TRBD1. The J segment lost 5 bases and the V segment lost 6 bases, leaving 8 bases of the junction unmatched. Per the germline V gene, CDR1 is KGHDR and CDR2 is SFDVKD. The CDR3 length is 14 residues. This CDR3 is CATSKGQRGTEAFF. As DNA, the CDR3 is TGTGCCACCAGTAAGGGACAGCGGGGAACTGAAGCTTTCTTT.

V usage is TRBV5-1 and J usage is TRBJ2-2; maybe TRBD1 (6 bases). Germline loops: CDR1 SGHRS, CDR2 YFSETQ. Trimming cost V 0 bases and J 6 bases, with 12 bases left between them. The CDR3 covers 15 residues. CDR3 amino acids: CASSLVAGVAGELFF. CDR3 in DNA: TGCGCCAGCAGCTTGGTGGCAGGGGTTGCCGGGGAGCTGTTTTTT.

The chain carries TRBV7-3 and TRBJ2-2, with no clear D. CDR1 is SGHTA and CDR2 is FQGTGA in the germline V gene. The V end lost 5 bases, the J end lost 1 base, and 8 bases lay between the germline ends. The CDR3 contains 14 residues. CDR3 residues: CASSVSGNTGELFF. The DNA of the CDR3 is TGTGCCAGCAGCGTCTCCGGGAACACCGGGGAGCTGTTTTTT.

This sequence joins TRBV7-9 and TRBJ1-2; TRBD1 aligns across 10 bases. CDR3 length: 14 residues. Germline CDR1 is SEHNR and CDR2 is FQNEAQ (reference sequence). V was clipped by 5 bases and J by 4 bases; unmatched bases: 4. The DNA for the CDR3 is TGTGCCAGCAGCCCGGGACAGGGGCCCTATGGCTACACCTTC. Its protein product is CASSPGQGPYGYTF.

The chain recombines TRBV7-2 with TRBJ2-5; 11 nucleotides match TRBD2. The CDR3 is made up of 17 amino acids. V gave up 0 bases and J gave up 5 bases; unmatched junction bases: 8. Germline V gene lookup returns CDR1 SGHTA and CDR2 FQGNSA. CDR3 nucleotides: TGTGCCAGCAGCTTAGCGTTTTTTAGCGGGGGGGCGGAGACCCAGTACTTC. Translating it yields CASSLAFFSGGAETQYF.

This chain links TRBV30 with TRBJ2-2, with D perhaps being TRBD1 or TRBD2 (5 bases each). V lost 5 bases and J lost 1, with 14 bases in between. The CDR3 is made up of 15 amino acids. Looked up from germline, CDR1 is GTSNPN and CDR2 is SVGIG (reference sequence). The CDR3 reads CAWLIWDGNTGELFF. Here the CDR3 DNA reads TGTGCCTGGCTTATCTGGGACGGGAACACCGGGGAGCTGTTTTTT.

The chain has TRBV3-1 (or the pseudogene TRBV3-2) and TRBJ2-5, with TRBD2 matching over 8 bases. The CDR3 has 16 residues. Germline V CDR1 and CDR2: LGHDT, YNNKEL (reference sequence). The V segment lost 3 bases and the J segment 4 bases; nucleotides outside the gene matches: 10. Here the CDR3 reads CASSQAGRGGAETQYF. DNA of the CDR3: TGTGCCAGCAGCCAGGCGGGACGGGGGGGCGCAGAGACCCAGTACTTC.

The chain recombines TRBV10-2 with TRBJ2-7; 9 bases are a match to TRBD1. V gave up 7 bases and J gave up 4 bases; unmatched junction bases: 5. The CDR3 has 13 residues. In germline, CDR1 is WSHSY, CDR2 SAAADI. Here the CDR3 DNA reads TGCGCCAGCACGGGACAGGGTTTGTACGAGCAGTACGTC. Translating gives CASTGQGLYEQYV.

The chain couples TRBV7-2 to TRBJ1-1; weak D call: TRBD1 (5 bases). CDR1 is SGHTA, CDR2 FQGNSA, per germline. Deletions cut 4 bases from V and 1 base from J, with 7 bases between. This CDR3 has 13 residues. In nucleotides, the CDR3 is TGTGCCAGCAGCTCGGGACGGAACACTGAAGCTTTCTTT. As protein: CASSSGRNTEAFF.

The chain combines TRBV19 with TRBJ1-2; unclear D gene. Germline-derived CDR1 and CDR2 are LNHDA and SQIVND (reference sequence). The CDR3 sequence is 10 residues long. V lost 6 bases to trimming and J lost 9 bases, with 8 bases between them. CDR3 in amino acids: CASSETSYTF. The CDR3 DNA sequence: TGTGCCAGTAGCGAGACGAGCTACACCTTC.

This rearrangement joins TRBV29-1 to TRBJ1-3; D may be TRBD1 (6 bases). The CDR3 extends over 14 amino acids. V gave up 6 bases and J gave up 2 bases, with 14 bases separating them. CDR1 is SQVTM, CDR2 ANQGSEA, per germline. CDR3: CSVRNREPGNTIYF. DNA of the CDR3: TGCAGCGTGCGGAACAGGGAGCCTGGAAACACCATATATTTT.

This CDR3 reads CASSLGLRYEQFF. For the CDR3, the DNA is TGTGCCAGCAGTTTAGGACTAAGATATGAGCAGTTCTTC. The chain couples TRBV12-3 or TRBV12-4 to TRBJ2-1; D is perhaps TRBD2 (5 bases). This CDR3 is 13 amino acids long. With 1 base removed from V and 8 bases from J, the gap between germline ends came to 9 bases.

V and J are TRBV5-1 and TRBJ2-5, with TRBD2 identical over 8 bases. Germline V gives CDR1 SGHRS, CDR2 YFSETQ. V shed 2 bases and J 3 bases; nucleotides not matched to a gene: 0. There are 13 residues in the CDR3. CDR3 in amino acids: CASSFSGEETQYF. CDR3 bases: TGCGCCAGCAGCTTTAGCGGGGAAGAGACCCAGTACTTC. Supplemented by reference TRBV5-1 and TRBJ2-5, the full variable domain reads KAGVTQTPRYLIKTRGQQVTLSCSPISGHRSVSWYQQTPGQGLQFLFEYFSETQRNKGNFPGRFSGRQFSNSRSEMNVSTLELGDSALYLCASSFSGEETQYFGPGTRLLVL.

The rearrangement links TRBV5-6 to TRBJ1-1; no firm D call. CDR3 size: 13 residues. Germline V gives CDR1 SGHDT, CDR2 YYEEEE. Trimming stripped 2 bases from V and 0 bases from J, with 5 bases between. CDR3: CASSLGLNTEAFF. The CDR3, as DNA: TGTGCCAGCAGCTTAGGATTGAACACTGAAGCTTTCTTT.

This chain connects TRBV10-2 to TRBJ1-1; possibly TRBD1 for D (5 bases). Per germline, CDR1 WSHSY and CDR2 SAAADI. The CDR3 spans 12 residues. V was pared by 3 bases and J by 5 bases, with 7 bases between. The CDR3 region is CASSDRETEAFF. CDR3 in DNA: TGCGCCAGCAGTGACAGGGAGACTGAAGCTTTCTTT.

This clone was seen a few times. The CDR3 nucleotides read TGTGCCAGCAGTGTGACAGCCGGGACTAGCGTTGGGGAGCTGTTTTTT. As protein: CASSVTAGTSVGELFF. The chain uses TRBV2 and TRBJ2-2; the match to TRBD2 covers 10 bases. The germline gives CDR1 SNHLY, CDR2 FYNNEI. The CDR3 spans 16 residues. J lost 8 bases, V lost 4 bases, and 10 bases had no gene match.

The CDR3 spells CASSPYRGQNEQYV. The CDR3, as DNA: TGTGCCAGCAGTCCCTACAGGGGGCAGAACGAGCAGTACGTC. V gene TRBV6-5 combines with J gene TRBJ2-7; TRBD1 matches 9 bases. V dropped 5 bases and J dropped 5; count of bases not matched to a gene: 7. Germline CDR1 is MNHEY and CDR2 is SVGAGI. CDR3 size: 14 residues.